Many counts were recorded for the clone carrying this T cell receptor (beta chain). Antigen unknown. The data are from a study of T cells in Graves' hyperthyroidism and ophthalmopathy. Study-level points and caveats: Ophthalmopathy was distinguished from stable hyperthyroidism by 13 V-J signatures.

Researchers took RNA transcripts and amplified the TCR beta CDR3 regions from them. Using the HTBI primer set, a first-round RT-PCR was run on the TCR CDR3. A single record per CDR3 protein comes from TCRdb applying MiXCR to the multiplex PCR reads. The sample holds approximately 640,000 distinct CDR3 sequences, 17% seen once. The study excluded patients with uncontrolled infection, other autoimmune disease, pregnancy or lactation. The sequence came from a man aged 45 to 65 with Graves' hyperthyroidism. Sequenced sample: blood.

As DNA, the CDR3 is TGTGCCAGCAGTTTAAGGTCCCCGAACACTGAAGCTTTCTTT. This sequence encodes CASSLRSPNTEAFF. This rearrangement joins TRBV12-3 or TRBV12-4 to TRBJ1-1; D gene unclear. Trimming left V 2 bases short and J 1 base short, with 8 bases between. CDR3 length: 14 amino acids.